These 5 T cell receptor beta chains came from one sample sequenced in a study of identical twins. TCRdb reprocessed the 5' RACE reads with MiXCR, giving one entry per CDR3 protein. Of fewer than 800,000 distinct CDR3 sequences listed, 7.1% are singletons. These data were likewise used in another study, on yellow fever vaccine responses in identical twins.

The sequenced sample was PBMCs. Receptor source: a woman between 18 and 30 years old in good health.

This clonotype was observed a handful of times. The V and J genes are TRBV7-8 and TRBJ2-5; the match to TRBD2 covers 11 bases. The CDR3 has 16 amino acids. Trimming cost V 5 bases and J 4 bases; bases outside gene matches: 9. Germline assignment: CDR1 SGHVS and CDR2 FQNEAQ. The CDR3: CASSQVAGGRVETQYF. CDR3 nucleotide sequence: TGTGCCAGCAGCCAAGTAGCGGGGGGGCGGGTAGAGACCCAGTACTTC.

Only a few counts were recorded for this clonotype. This chain links TRBV29-1 with TRBJ2-1; D is unresolved. Germline V CDR1 and CDR2: SQVTM, ANQGSEA. With 0 bases removed from V and 6 bases from J, the gap between germline ends came to 12 bases. There are 14 residues in the CDR3. This CDR3 reads CSVEDPKRGNEQFF. DNA for the CDR3: TGCAGCGTTGAAGACCCCAAGCGTGGCAATGAGCAGTTCTTC.

This clonotype was counted at least ten times. The chain carries TRBV20-1 and TRBJ2-5; 12 nucleotides match TRBD2. Per germline, CDR1 DFQATT and CDR2 SNEGSKA (reference sequence). The V and J ends lost 6 bases and 2 bases, in that order; junction bases with no gene match: 4. This CDR3 comprises 14 residues. CDR3 in amino acids: CSAPTSGGQETQYF. Here the CDR3 DNA reads TGCAGTGCCCCGACTAGCGGGGGACAAGAGACCCAGTACTTC.

In its sample, this clonotype was seen many times. The rearrangement joins TRBV7-9 to TRBJ2-1; 7 bases agree with TRBD2. The CDR3 contains 16 residues. CDR1 is SEHNR and CDR2 is FQNEAQ in the germline V gene (reference sequence). The trim removed 2 bases at V and 0 bases at J, leaving 4 bases unmatched. The CDR3 spells CASSLRGGGSYNEQFF. CDR3 DNA sequence: TGTGCCAGCAGCTTACGGGGCGGGGGCTCCTACAATGAGCAGTTCTTC.

This clonotype was recorded many times. The J gene is TRBJ1-1, the V gene TRBV3-1; D gene ambiguous. V dropped 1 base and J dropped 6 bases, with 12 bases sitting between them. From germline, CDR1 is LGHDT and CDR2 YNNKEL (reference sequence). CDR3 length: 14 residues. The CDR3 protein is CASSQGVEVAEAFF. The CDR3 DNA reads TGTGCCAGCAGCCAAGGGGTGGAGGTAGCTGAAGCTTTCTTT.